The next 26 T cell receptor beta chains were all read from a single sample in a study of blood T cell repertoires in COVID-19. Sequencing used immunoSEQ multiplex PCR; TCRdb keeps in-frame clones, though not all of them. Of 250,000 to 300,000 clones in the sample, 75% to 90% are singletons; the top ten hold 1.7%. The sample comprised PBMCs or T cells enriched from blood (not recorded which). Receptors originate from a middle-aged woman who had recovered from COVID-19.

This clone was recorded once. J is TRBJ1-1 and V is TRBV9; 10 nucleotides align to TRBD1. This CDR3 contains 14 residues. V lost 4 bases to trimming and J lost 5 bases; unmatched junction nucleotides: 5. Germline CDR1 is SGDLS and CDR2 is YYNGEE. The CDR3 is CASSPRQGATEAFF. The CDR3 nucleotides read TGTGCCAGCAGCCCTCGACAGGGGGCTACTGAAGCTTTCTTT.

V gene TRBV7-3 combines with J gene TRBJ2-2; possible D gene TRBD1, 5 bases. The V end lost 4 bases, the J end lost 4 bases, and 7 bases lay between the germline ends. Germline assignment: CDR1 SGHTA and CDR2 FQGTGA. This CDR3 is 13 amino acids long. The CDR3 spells CASSSRGTGELFF. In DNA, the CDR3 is TGTGCCAGCAGCTCTAGGGGCACCGGGGAGCTGTTTTTT.

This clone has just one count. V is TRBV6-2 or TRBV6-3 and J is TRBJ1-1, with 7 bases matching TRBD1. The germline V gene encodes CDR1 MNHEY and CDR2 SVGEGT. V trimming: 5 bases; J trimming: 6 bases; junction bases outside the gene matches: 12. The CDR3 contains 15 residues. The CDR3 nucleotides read TGTGCCAGCAGTCCGCGTAGGGACAGAACCTCTGAAGCTTTCTTT. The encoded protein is CASSPRRDRTSEAFF.

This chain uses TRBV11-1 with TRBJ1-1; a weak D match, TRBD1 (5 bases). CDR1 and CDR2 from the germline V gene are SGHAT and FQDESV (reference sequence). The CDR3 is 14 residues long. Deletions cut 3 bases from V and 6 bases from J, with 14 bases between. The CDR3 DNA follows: TGTGCCAGCAGCTTGCATCGGGGGTTTCCTGAAGCTTTCTTT. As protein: CASSLHRGFPEAFF.

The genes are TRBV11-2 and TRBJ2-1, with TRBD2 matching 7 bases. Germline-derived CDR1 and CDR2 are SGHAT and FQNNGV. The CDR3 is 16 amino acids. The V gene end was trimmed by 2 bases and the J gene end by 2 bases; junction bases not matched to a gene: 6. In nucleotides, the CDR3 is TGTGCCAGCAGCTTATATGGGAGGGGCGCCTACAATGAGCAGTTCTTC. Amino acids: CASSLYGRGAYNEQFF.

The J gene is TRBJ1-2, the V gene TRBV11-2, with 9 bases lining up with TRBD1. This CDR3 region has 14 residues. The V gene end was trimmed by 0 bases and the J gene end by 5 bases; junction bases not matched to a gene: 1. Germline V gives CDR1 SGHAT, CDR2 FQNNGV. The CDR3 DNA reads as TGTGCCAGCAGCTTAGAAGGGACAGGGTATGGCTACACCTTC. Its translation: CASSLEGTGYGYTF.

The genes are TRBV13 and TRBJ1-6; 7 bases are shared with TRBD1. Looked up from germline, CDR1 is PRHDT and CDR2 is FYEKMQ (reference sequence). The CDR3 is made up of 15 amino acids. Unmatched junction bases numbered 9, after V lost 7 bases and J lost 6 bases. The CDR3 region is CASTSRQGLNSPLHF. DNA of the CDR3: TGTGCCAGCACCTCCCGACAGGGCCTTAATTCACCCCTCCACTTT.

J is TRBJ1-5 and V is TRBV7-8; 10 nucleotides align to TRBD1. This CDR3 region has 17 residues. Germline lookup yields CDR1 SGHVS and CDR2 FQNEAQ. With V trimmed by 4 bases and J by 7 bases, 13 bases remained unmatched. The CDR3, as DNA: TGTGCCAGCAGCTCCAGGACAGGGGGTAGGGATAACCAGCCCCAGCATTTT. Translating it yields CASSSRTGGRDNQPQHF.

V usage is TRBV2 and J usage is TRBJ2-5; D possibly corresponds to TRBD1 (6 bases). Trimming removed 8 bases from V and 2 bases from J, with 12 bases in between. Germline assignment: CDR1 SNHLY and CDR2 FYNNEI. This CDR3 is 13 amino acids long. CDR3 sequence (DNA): TGTGCCAGCGGCGGACAGCCGCAAGAGACCCAGTACTTC. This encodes CASGGQPQETQYF.

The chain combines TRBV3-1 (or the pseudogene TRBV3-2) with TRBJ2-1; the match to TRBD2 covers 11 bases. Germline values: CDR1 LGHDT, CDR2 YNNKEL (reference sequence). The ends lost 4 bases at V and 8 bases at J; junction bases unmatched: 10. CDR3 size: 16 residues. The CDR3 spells CASSPDLSGRGDEQFF. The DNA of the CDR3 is TGTGCCAGCAGCCCAGACCTTAGCGGGAGGGGGGATGAGCAGTTCTTC.

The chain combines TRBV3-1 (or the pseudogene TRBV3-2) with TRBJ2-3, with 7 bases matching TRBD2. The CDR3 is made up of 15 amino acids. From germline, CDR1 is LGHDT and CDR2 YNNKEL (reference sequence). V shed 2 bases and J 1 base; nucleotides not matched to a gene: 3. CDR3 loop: CASSQHSGGTDTQYF. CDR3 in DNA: TGTGCCAGCAGCCAACACAGCGGGGGCACAGATACGCAGTATTTT.

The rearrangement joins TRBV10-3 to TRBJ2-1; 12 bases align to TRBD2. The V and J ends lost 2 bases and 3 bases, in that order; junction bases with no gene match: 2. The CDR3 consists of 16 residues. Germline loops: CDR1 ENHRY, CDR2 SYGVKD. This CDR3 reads CAISEVLAGGYNEQFF. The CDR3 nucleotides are TGTGCCATCAGTGAGGTACTAGCGGGGGGCTACAATGAGCAGTTCTTC.

CDR3 in amino acids: CASSQDLSGGYTF. The DNA for the CDR3 is TGCGCCAGCAGCCAAGATCTATCAGGTGGCTACACCTTC. The chain has TRBV4-3 and TRBJ1-2; unclear D gene. The length of the CDR3 is 13 residues. Between the trimmed V and J ends, which lost 0 bases and 7 bases, there was a span of 9 bases. CDR1 LGHNA and CDR2 YSLEER come from the germline V gene.

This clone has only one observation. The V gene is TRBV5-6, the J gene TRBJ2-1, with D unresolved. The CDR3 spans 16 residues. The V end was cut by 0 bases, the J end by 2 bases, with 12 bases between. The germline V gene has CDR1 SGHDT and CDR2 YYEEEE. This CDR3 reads CASSLVTVAAYNEQFF. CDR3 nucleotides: TGTGCCAGCAGCTTGGTTACGGTTGCGGCCTACAATGAGCAGTTCTTC.

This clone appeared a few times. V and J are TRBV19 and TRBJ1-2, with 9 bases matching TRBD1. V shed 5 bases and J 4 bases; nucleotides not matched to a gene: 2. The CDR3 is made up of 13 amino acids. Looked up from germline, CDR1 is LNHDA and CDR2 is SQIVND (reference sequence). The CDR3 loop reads CASSLQGAYGYTF. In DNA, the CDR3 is TGTGCCAGTAGTTTACAGGGGGCCTATGGCTACACCTTC.

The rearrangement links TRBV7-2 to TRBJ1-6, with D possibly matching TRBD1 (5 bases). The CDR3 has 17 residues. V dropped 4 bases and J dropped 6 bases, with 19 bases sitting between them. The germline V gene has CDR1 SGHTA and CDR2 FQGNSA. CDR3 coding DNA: TGTGCCAGCAGCTATTCACGGGGAGGGGCAGGTAATTCACCCCTCCACTTT. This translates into CASSYSRGGAGNSPLHF. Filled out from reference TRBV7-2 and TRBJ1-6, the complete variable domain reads GAGVSQSPSNKVTEKGKDVELRCDPISGHTALYWYRQSLGQGLEFLIYFQGNSAPDKSGLPSDRFSAERTGGSVSTLTIQRTQQEDSAVYLCASSYSRGGAGNSPLHFGNGTRLTVT.

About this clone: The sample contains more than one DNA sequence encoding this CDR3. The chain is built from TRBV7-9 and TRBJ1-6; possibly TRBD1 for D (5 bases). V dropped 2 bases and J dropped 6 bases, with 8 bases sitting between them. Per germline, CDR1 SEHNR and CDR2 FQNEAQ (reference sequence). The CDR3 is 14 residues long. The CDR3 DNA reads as TGTGCCAGCAGCTTACAGGGAGGTAATTCACCCCTCCACTTT. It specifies CASSLQGGNSPLHF.

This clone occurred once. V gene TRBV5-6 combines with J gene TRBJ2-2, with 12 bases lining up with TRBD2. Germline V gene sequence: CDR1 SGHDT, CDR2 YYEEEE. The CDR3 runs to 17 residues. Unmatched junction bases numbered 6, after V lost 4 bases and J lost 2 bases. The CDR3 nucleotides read TGTGCCAGCAGCCGAGGACTAGCGGGATATAACACCGGGGAGCTGTTTTTT. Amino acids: CASSRGLAGYNTGELFF.

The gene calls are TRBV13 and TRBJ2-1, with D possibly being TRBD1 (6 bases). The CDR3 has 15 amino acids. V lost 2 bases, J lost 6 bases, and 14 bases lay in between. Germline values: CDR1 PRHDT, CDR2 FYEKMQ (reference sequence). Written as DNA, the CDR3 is TGTGCCAGCAGCTTACGGCTGGGGGCTGGCAATGAGCAGTTCTTC. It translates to CASSLRLGAGNEQFF.

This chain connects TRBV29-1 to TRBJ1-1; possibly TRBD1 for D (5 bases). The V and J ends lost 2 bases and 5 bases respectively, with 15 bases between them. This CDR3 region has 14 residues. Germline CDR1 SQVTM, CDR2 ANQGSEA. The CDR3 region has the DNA TGCAGCGTTGAATATGCGGGGGTGGGTACTGAAGCTTTCTTT. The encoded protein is CSVEYAGVGTEAFF.

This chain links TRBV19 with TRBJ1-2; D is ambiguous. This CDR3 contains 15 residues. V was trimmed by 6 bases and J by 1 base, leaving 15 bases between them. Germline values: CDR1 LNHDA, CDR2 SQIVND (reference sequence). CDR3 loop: CASRDAGAVNYGYTF. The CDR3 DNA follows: TGTGCCAGTAGAGACGCGGGAGCCGTTAACTATGGCTACACCTTC.

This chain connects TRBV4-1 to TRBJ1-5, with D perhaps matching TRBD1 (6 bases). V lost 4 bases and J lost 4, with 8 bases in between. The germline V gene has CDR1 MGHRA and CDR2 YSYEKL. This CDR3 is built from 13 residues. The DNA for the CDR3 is TGCGCCAGCAGCCCGGACAGAAATCAGCCCCAGCATTTT. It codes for CASSPDRNQPQHF.

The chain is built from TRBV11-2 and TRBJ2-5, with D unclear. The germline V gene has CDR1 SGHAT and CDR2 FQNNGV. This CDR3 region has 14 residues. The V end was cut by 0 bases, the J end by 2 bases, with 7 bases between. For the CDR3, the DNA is TGTGCCAGCAGCTTAGATTTCAGACAAGAGACCCAGTACTTC. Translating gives CASSLDFRQETQYF.

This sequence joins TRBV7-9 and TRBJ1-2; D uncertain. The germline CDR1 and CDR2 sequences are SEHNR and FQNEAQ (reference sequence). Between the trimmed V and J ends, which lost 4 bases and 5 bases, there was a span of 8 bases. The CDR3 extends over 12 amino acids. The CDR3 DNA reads TGTGCCAGCAGCTCGACACTTTATGGCTACACCTTC. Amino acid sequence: CASSSTLYGYTF.

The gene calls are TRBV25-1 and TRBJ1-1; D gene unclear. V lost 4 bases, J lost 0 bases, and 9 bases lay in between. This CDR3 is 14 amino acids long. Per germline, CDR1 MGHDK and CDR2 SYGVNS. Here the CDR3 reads CASSVGTLNTEAFF. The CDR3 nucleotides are TGTGCCAGCAGTGTGGGCACCTTGAACACTGAAGCTTTCTTT. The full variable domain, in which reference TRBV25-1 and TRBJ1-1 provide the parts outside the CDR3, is EADIYQTPRYLVIGTGKKITLECSQTMGHDKMYWYQQDPGMELHLIHYSYGVNSTEKGDLSSESTVSRIRTEHFPLTLESARPSHTSQYLCASSVGTLNTEAFFGQGTRLTVV.

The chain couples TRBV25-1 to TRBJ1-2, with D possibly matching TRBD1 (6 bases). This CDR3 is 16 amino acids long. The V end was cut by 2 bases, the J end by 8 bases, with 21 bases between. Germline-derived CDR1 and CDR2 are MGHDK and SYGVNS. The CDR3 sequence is CASSEPTLTGFTGYTF. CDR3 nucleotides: TGTGCCAGCAGTGAACCTACTCTAACAGGGTTTACGGGCTACACCTTC.